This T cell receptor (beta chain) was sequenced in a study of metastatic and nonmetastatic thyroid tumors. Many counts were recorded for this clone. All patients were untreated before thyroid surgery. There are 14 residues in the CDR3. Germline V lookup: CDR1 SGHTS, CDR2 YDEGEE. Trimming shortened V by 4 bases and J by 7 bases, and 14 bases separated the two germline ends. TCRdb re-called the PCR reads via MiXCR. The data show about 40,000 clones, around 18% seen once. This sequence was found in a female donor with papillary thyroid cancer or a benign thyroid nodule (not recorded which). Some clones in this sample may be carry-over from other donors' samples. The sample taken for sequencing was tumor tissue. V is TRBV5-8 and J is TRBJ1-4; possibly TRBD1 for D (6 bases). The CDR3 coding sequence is TGTGCCAGCAGCGGAGGACAGAGAGGTGAAAAACTGTTTTTT. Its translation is CASSGGQRGEKLFF.